This T cell receptor beta chain was identified during a study of OX40 agonist ivuxolimab in advanced cancers. Here immunoSEQ multiplex PCR was the method, and the copy in TCRdb shows in-frame clones only, minus some. Counted here are some 64,000 clones, 80% to 95% occurring once; the ten biggest clones make up 23%. Germline V lookup: CDR1 SQVTM, CDR2 ANQGSEA. The CDR3 runs to 17 residues. The trim removed 6 bases at V and 2 bases at J, leaving 18 bases unmatched. Sequences were derived from CD4+ or CD8+ T cells sorted from blood, sampled in a trial of the OX40 agonist ivuxolimab. V usage is TRBV29-1 and J usage is TRBJ2-7; 8 positions match TRBD1. The TCR comes from an adult with an advanced solid tumor such as melanoma, head and neck, liver or kidney cancer. CDR3 coding DNA: TGCAGCGTGTTATCGTGGAGGGAGGACAGGGCAACCTACGAGCAGTACTTC. The encoded protein is CSVLSWREDRATYEQYF.